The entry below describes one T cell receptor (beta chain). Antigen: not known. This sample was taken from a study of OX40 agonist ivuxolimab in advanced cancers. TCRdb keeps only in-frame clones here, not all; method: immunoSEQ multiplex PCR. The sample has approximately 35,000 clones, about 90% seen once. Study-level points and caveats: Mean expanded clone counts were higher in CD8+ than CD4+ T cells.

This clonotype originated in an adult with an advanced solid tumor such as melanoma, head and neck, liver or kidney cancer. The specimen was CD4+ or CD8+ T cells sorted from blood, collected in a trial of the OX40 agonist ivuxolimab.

In nucleotides, the CDR3 is TGCAGCGTTGAAGATCCGGGACCGAACTTACAAGAGACCCAGTACTTC. This translates into CSVEDPGPNLQETQYF. The chain links TRBV29-1 to TRBJ2-5; TRBD1 or TRBD2 may be the D gene (5 bases each). Germline V gene data show CDR1 as SQVTM and CDR2 as ANQGSEA. The CDR3 extends over 16 amino acids. V was clipped by 0 bases and J by 2 bases, with 16 bases between them.